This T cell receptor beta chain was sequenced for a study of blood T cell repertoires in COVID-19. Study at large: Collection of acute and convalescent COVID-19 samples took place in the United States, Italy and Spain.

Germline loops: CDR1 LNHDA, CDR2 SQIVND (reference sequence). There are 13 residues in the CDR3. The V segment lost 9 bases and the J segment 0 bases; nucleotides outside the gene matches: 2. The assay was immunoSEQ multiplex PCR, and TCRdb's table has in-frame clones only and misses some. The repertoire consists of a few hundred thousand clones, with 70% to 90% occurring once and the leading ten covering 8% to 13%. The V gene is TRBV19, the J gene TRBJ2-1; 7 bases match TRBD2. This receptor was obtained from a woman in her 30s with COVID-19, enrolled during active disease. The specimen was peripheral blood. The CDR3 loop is CASRDYSYNEQFF. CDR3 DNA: TGTGCCAGCCGGGACTACTCCTACAATGAGCAGTTCTTC.